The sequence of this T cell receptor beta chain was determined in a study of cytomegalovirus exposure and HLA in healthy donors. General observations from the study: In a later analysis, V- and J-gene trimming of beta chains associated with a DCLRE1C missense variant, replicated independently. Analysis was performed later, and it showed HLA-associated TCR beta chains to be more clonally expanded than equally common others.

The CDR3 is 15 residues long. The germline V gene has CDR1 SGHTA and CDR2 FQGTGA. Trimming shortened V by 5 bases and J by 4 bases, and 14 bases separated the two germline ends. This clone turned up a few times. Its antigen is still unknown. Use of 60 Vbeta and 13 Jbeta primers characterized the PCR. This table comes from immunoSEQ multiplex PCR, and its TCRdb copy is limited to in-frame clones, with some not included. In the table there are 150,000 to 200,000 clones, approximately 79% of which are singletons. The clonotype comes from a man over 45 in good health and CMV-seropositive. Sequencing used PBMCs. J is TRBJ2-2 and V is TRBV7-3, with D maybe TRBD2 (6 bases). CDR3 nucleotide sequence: TGTGCCAGCAGCAAGGCGGGGATCGGCACCGGGGAGCTGTTTTTT. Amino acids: CASSKAGIGTGELFF.